The 31 T cell receptor beta chains listed next were all sequenced from one sample in a study of blood T cell repertoires in COVID-19. TCRdb's copy holds only in-frame clones and misses some; the assay was immunoSEQ multiplex PCR. Here the sample spans tens of thousands of clones, about 86% being singletons. The sample comprised peripheral blood. The receptors were gathered from an older man with active COVID-19.

This chain uses TRBV5-6 with TRBJ1-5; D is undetermined. The V and J ends lost 2 bases and 3 bases respectively, with 12 bases between them. The CDR3 sequence is 15 residues long. The germline V gene encodes CDR1 SGHDT and CDR2 YYEEEE. The CDR3 nucleotides are TGTGCCAGCAGCTTAGGACGGGAACTCAATCAGCCCCAGCATTTT. Translation: CASSLGRELNQPQHF.

The chain uses TRBV5-6 and TRBJ2-1; 7 positions match TRBD1. V lost 7 bases and J lost 0; bases outside the gene matches: 7. There are 15 residues in the CDR3. Germline V gene data show CDR1 as SGHDT and CDR2 as YYEEEE. The CDR3 reads CASRGRGSSYNEQFF. The DNA for the CDR3 is TGTGCCAGCCGAGGCAGGGGGAGCTCCTACAATGAGCAGTTCTTC.

The chain combines TRBV5-4 with TRBJ2-1; TRBD2 matches at 9 bases. Germline trimming cut 4 bases from V and 7 bases from J; bases unmatched to any gene: 12. CDR1 is SGHNT, CDR2 YYREEE, per germline (reference sequence). The CDR3 consists of 16 residues. The CDR3 spells CASSPGLAGSLNEQFF. As DNA, the CDR3 is TGTGCCAGCAGCCCGGGACTAGCCGGCTCATTGAATGAGCAGTTCTTC.

This clone was found once. V usage is TRBV19 and J usage is TRBJ1-5; D may be TRBD1 (5 bases). V lost 4 bases and J 6 bases, leaving 10 bases between the germline ends. CDR3 length: 13 amino acids. Germline V gene data show CDR1 as LNHDA and CDR2 as SQIVND (reference sequence). The CDR3 sequence: CASSRGTAQPQHF. The CDR3 coding sequence is TGTGCCAGTAGTAGGGGGACTGCTCAGCCCCAGCATTTT.

The rearrangement links TRBV2 to TRBJ2-3, with a weak D call TRBD2 (6 bases). CDR3 size: 14 residues. The V gene lost 6 bases and the J gene lost 0 bases, with 10 bases spanning the gap. Germline V gene sequence: CDR1 SNHLY, CDR2 FYNNEI. CDR3 DNA: TGTGCCAGCAGGGATGGGACTAGCACAGATACGCAGTATTTT. Translation gives CASRDGTSTDTQYF. The full variable domain, in which reference TRBV2 and TRBJ2-3 provide the parts outside the CDR3, is EPEVTQTPSHQVTQMGQEVILRCVPISNHLYFYWYRQILGQKVEFLVSFYNNEISEKSEIFDDQFSVERPDGSNFTLKIRSTKLEDSAMYFCASRDGTSTDTQYFGPGTRLTVL.

A few counts support this clone. The CDR3 nucleotides are TGTGCCAGCAGCCCCAGTCTAGCCAACAATGAGCAGTTCTTC. This codes for CASSPSLANNEQFF. V is TRBV28 and J is TRBJ2-1, with D possibly matching TRBD2 (5 bases). V was clipped by 6 bases and J by 5 bases, with 14 bases between them. In germline, CDR1 is MDHEN, CDR2 SYDVKM. The CDR3 has 14 amino acids. Combining the CDR3 with reference TRBV28 and TRBJ2-1 gives the whole variable domain DVKVTQSSRYLVKRTGEKVFLECVQDMDHENMFWYRQDPGLGLRLIYFSYDVKMKEKGDIPEGYSVSREKKERFSLILESASTNQTSMYLCASSPSLANNEQFFGPGTRLTVL.

Concerning this clone: This sample includes further DNA sequences coding for the same CDR3. The gene calls are TRBV7-2 and TRBJ2-7; the match to TRBD2 covers 8 bases. Germline V gene data show CDR1 as SGHTA and CDR2 as FQGNSA. This CDR3 is 14 amino acids long. The trim removed 2 bases at V and 2 bases at J, leaving 2 bases unmatched. In DNA form, the CDR3 reads TGTGCCAGCAGCTTAACGGGGGGGACCTACGAGCAGTACTTC. This gives the protein CASSLTGGTYEQYF.

The chain combines TRBV18 with TRBJ1-5; D possibly corresponds to TRBD1 (6 bases). V gave up 2 bases and J gave up 4 bases, with 15 bases separating them. The CDR3 is 16 residues long. CDR1 is KGHSH, CDR2 LQKENI, per germline. In DNA form, the CDR3 reads TGTGCCAGCTCACCATCCATCGCAGGGGAAAATCAGCCCCAGCATTTT. As protein: CASSPSIAGENQPQHF. The complete variable domain, with remaining parts taken from reference TRBV18 and TRBJ1-5, reads NAGVMQNPRHLVRRRGQEARLRCSPMKGHSHVYWYRQLPEEGLKFMVYLQKENIIDESGMPKERFSAEFPKEGPSILRIQQVVRGDSAAYFCASSPSIAGENQPQHFGDGTRLSIL.

This clone was counted between two and nine times. The rearrangement links TRBV7-8 to TRBJ2-7; 7 bases fit TRBD1. V shed 5 bases, J shed 1 base, and the junction held 8 bases outside the gene matches. CDR3 length: 15 residues. Germline loops: CDR1 SGHVS, CDR2 FQNEAQ. Written as DNA, the CDR3 is TGTGCCAGCAGCCATAGACGGGACAGATCCTACGAGCAGTACTTC. Translating gives CASSHRRDRSYEQYF.

CDR3 sequence (DNA): TGTGCCACCAGTGAGAGACAGGGCAGCTTGGATACGCAGTATTTT. Residues: CATSERQGSLDTQYF. The chain uses TRBV24-1 and TRBJ2-3, with 7 bases matching TRBD1. The CDR3 sequence is 15 residues long. The germline gives CDR1 KGHDR, CDR2 SFDVKD. The trim removed 4 bases at V and 6 bases at J, leaving 9 bases unmatched.

This clone was detected a few times. The chain links TRBV7-9 to TRBJ1-2; weak D call: TRBD1 (6 bases). Looked up from germline, CDR1 is SEHNR and CDR2 is FQNEAQ (reference sequence). The CDR3 extends over 13 amino acids. Trimming cost V 4 bases and J 6 bases, with 12 bases left between them. CDR3 nucleotides: TGTGCCAGCAGCTCTGGGGGACATCATGGCTACACCTTC. Translated, it gives CASSSGGHHGYTF.

Remarks on this clone: Other DNA sequences in this specimen translate into the identical CDR3. The chain combines TRBV7-2 with TRBJ2-2, with D perhaps matching TRBD2 (7 bases). Germline V lookup: CDR1 SGHTA, CDR2 FQGNSA. The CDR3 covers 14 residues. Trimming removed 1 base at V and 7 bases at J, with 10 bases between. The CDR3 DNA reads as TGTGCCAGCAGCTTAGGGGGGGGGCACGGGGAGCTGTTTTTT. It specifies CASSLGGGHGELFF.

This clone has only one observation. The chain links TRBV10-2 to TRBJ2-2; 8 bases match TRBD1. V was clipped by 6 bases and J by 6 bases; unmatched bases: 12. The CDR3 consists of 16 residues. CDR1 is WSHSY, CDR2 SAAADI, per germline. CDR3 residues: CASSRGPDRASGELFF. The CDR3 DNA sequence: TGCGCCAGCAGCCGGGGACCGGACAGGGCTTCCGGGGAGCTGTTTTTT.

This chain connects TRBV5-6 to TRBJ2-5; 7 bases line up with TRBD1. This CDR3 spans 14 amino acids. Trimming cost V 4 bases and J 3 bases; bases outside gene matches: 6. Germline V gene lookup returns CDR1 SGHDT and CDR2 YYEEEE. The CDR3 sequence: CASSRLQGKETQYF. The CDR3 DNA reads as TGTGCCAGCAGCCGCCTACAGGGGAAAGAGACCCAGTACTTC.

The genes are TRBV3-1 (or the pseudogene TRBV3-2) and TRBJ1-1; D is ambiguous. CDR3 length: 13 residues. CDR1 LGHDT and CDR2 YNNKEL come from the germline V gene (reference sequence). Trimming took 5 bases from V and 4 from J, leaving 11 bases between them. The CDR3 sequence is CASSYVGGTEAFF. CDR3 bases: TGTGCCAGCAGCTATGTAGGCGGCACTGAAGCTTTCTTT.

The genes are TRBV12-3 or TRBV12-4 and TRBJ2-7; maybe TRBD2 (5 bases). Deletions cut 3 bases from V and 5 bases from J, with 5 bases between. CDR3 length equals 11 residues. The CDR3 region is CASSFGDEQYF. The CDR3 DNA is TGTGCCAGCAGTTTCGGGGACGAGCAGTACTTC.

V gene TRBV5-1 combines with J gene TRBJ1-6; maybe TRBD1 (6 bases). V was cut by 0 bases and J by 6 bases, with 10 bases left in between. This CDR3 comprises 15 residues. Germline CDR1 and CDR2: SGHRS and YFSETQ. CDR3 region: CASSLEQGSNSPLHF. The CDR3 DNA sequence: TGCGCCAGCAGCTTGGAACAGGGAAGTAATTCACCCCTCCACTTT.

V is TRBV19 and J is TRBJ1-5; possibly TRBD1 for D (5 bases). The V end was cut by 5 bases, the J end by 11 bases, with 16 bases between. Germline-derived CDR1 and CDR2 are LNHDA and SQIVND (reference sequence). The CDR3 spans 13 residues. The CDR3 here is CASSLAGTEAQHF. CDR3 sequence (DNA): TGTGCCAGTAGTTTGGCAGGGACTGAGGCCCAGCATTTT.

The rearrangement joins TRBV9 to TRBJ2-3; 7 bases fit TRBD2. Germline lookup yields CDR1 SGDLS and CDR2 YYNGEE. The CDR3 covers 15 residues. The J segment lost 3 bases and the V segment lost 0 bases, leaving 4 bases of the junction unmatched. CDR3 coding DNA: TGTGCCAGCAGCGTAGTTGGGGGAGGGACAGATACGCAGTATTTT. It translates to CASSVVGGGTDTQYF.

The chain couples TRBV19 to TRBJ2-5; 7 bases are a match to TRBD2. The CDR3 extends over 15 amino acids. With V trimmed by 5 bases and J by 1 base, 7 bases remained unmatched. The V gene's germline CDR1 is LNHDA and CDR2 SQIVND (reference sequence). CDR3 DNA sequence: TGTGCCAGTAGTGAGACTAGCCGGGCCCAAGAGACCCAGTACTTC. This codes for CASSETSRAQETQYF.

The chain combines TRBV7-6 with TRBJ2-7; 8 bases line up with TRBD2. CDR1 is SGHVS and CDR2 is FNYEAQ in the germline V gene. With 1 base clipped from V and 7 bases from J, the junction kept 12 bases outside the gene matches. The CDR3 sequence is 16 residues long. CDR3 residues: CASSLVGGRPEGEQYF. Here the CDR3 DNA reads TGTGCCAGCAGCTTAGTAGGCGGGAGGCCCGAGGGGGAGCAGTACTTC. Supplemented by reference TRBV7-6 and TRBJ2-7, the full variable domain reads GAGVSQSPRYKVTKRGQDVALRCDPISGHVSLYWYRQALGQGPEFLTYFNYEAQQDKSGLPNDRFSAERPEGSISTLTIQRTEQRDSAMYRCASSLVGGRPEGEQYFGPGTRLTVT.

The table lists this clone with a count of one. This sequence joins TRBV4-3 and TRBJ2-7, with D possibly being TRBD2 (6 bases). CDR3 length: 14 residues. CDR1 LGHNA and CDR2 YSLEER come from the germline V gene. Trimming removed 5 bases from V and 5 bases from J, with 16 bases in between. CDR3 amino acids: CASSIGTLAHEQYF. The CDR3 DNA sequence: TGCGCCAGCAGCATAGGGACTCTAGCTCACGAGCAGTACTTC.

The chain uses TRBV27 and TRBJ2-1, with TRBD2 identical over 10 bases. This CDR3 comprises 13 residues. J gave up 7 bases and V 6 bases, and 3 bases lay outside the gene matches. Germline V CDR1 and CDR2: MNHEY, SMNVEV (reference sequence). DNA for the CDR3: TGTGCCAGCAGATTAGCGGGAGGAAATGAGCAGTTCTTC. Translating gives CASRLAGGNEQFF.

This sequence joins TRBV7-2 and TRBJ2-1; 8 bases are shared with TRBD1. CDR3 length equals 15 residues. Trimming at V came to 4 bases and at J to 8 bases, leaving 10 bases not matched to a gene. CDR1 is SGHTA, CDR2 FQGNSA, per germline. CDR3: CASSYSTGQGYEQFF. CDR3 DNA: TGTGCCAGCAGCTACTCAACCGGACAGGGCTATGAGCAGTTCTTC.

This chain joins TRBV28 and TRBJ1-5; TRBD1 is a possible D gene (6 bases). Germline assignment: CDR1 MDHEN and CDR2 SYDVKM. The V and J ends lost 7 bases and 15 bases respectively, with 19 bases between them. The CDR3 runs 12 residues. This CDR3 reads CASTNQRGGRHF. The CDR3 nucleotides are TGTGCCAGCACCAACCAAAGGGGGGGGAGGCATTTT.

This clone was seen only once. The chain carries TRBV7-2 and TRBJ2-7, with 7 bases lining up with TRBD2. This CDR3 comprises 13 residues. Trimming cost V 2 bases and J 9 bases; bases outside gene matches: 7. Germline V gene sequence: CDR1 SGHTA, CDR2 FQGNSA. CDR3 sequence reads: CASSLPGLVGQYF. The CDR3 DNA reads as TGTGCCAGCAGCTTACCCGGACTAGTTGGGCAGTACTTC.

The sample holds one count of this clone. The V call is TRBV6-1, the J call TRBJ2-1, with 8 bases that match TRBD1. With V trimmed by 4 bases and J by 0 bases, 8 bases remained unmatched. The CDR3 spans 17 residues. Per germline, CDR1 MNHNS and CDR2 SASEGT. CDR3 residues: CASSARDRRGSYNEQFF. The DNA for the CDR3 is TGTGCCAGCAGTGCCCGGGACAGGCGCGGCTCCTACAATGAGCAGTTCTTC.

V and J are TRBV14 and TRBJ2-7, with 8 bases matching TRBD1. V gave up 7 bases and J gave up 7 bases; unmatched junction bases: 12. The germline CDR1 and CDR2 sequences are SGHDN and FVKESK. The CDR3 sequence is 14 residues long. CDR3 sequence: CASNSGGRGVEQYF. CDR3 bases: TGTGCCAGCAACTCAGGGGGCAGGGGAGTTGAGCAGTACTTC.

The chain links TRBV10-3 to TRBJ2-7, with D perhaps TRBD1 (6 bases). Deletions cut 0 bases from V and 2 bases from J, with 8 bases between. The germline CDR1 and CDR2 sequences are ENHRY and SYGVKD. The CDR3 runs 14 residues. CDR3 amino acids: CAISESAGAYEQYF. DNA for the CDR3: TGTGCCATCAGTGAGTCGGCAGGGGCCTACGAGCAGTACTTC.

The chain joins TRBV7-8 to TRBJ2-7, with D unclear. The germline CDR1 and CDR2 sequences are SGHVS and FQNEAQ. V lost 1 base, J lost 0 bases, and 7 bases lay in between. CDR3 size: 14 residues. CDR3 sequence reads: CASSLGRFSYEQYF. As DNA, the CDR3 is TGTGCCAGCAGCTTAGGTCGGTTCTCCTACGAGCAGTACTTC.

The chain joins TRBV28 to TRBJ1-2, with D unclear. Per germline, CDR1 MDHEN and CDR2 SYDVKM. Trimming pared 5 bases from V and 8 bases from J, leaving 18 bases between. The CDR3 length is 14 residues. Here the CDR3 DNA reads TGTGCCAGCAGTCCCCGCCCGACGTCCGGGGGCTACACCTTC. Its protein is CASSPRPTSGGYTF.